This entry lists 29 T cell receptor beta chains sequenced from one sample in a study of somatic mutations in cytotoxic T cells in rheumatoid arthritis. Profiled with immunoSEQ multiplex PCR; TCRdb holds only in-frame clones, not every one. The sample lists 8,000 to 9,500 clones, 75% occurring once. The sequenced sample was CD8+ T cells sorted from blood. These receptors came from a woman aged 45-59 years in good health.

The V call is TRBV4-3, the J call TRBJ2-3; TRBD2 aligns across 11 bases. The V and J ends lost 3 bases and 3 bases, in that order; junction bases with no gene match: 5. Germline lookup yields CDR1 LGHNA and CDR2 YSLEER. The CDR3 extends over 16 amino acids. In DNA, the CDR3 is TGCGCCAGCAGCCATAGCCTAGCGGGGGGAACAGATACGCAGTATTTT. Its translation: CASSHSLAGGTDTQYF.

In its sample, this clone was seen once. The chain combines TRBV7-9 with TRBJ2-3, with TRBD2 matching over 10 bases. Trimming took 1 base from V and 9 from J; bases not matched to a gene: 7. Germline values: CDR1 SEHNR, CDR2 FQNEAQ (reference sequence). The CDR3 is 15 residues long. The CDR3 protein is CASSLGSGGAKTQYF. DNA of the CDR3: TGTGCCAGCAGCTTAGGAAGCGGGGGGGCTAAAACGCAGTATTTT.

The genes are TRBV5-4 and TRBJ2-5; perhaps TRBD1 as D (6 bases). The DNA end is a closer match to TRBJ2-7, so the J assignment may be wrong. The germline CDR1 and CDR2 sequences are SGHNT and YYREEE (reference sequence). The CDR3 totals 15 residues. In DNA, the CDR3 is TGTGCCAGCAGCTTGGGTGGGGGCGCGCTCCACGAGCAGTACTTC. Translation: CASSLGGGALHEQYF.

J is TRBJ1-4 and V is TRBV7-9, with D uncertain. The germline gives CDR1 SEHNR, CDR2 FQNEAQ (reference sequence). Trimming left V 1 base short and J 4 bases short, with 4 bases between. The length of the CDR3 is 13 residues. The CDR3 region has the DNA TGTGCCAGCAGCTTAGGGCTTAATGAAAAACTGTTTTTT. Translating gives CASSLGLNEKLFF.

This sequence joins TRBV2 and TRBJ2-2, with 9 bases identical to TRBD2. J was trimmed by 5 bases and V by 3 bases; bases with no gene match: 4. Germline V gives CDR1 SNHLY, CDR2 FYNNEI. CDR3 length: 15 residues. The CDR3 protein is CASSESGGLTGELFF. DNA for the CDR3: TGTGCCAGCAGTGAGAGCGGGGGGTTAACCGGGGAGCTGTTTTTT.

This clone showed up just once. The gene calls are TRBV21-1 and TRBJ1-4; the table assigns TRBD1, which was not confirmed against the DNA. TRBV21-1 is assigned pseudogene status. This CDR3 has 15 amino acids. The CDR3, as DNA: TGTGCCAGCAGCAATCAGGGGGCGCTGGGTGAAAAACTGTTTTTT. Its translation: CASSNQGALGEKLFF.

CDR3 amino acids: CASSWEERSYEQYF. CDR3 DNA sequence: TGCGCCAGCAGCTGGGAGGAGAGGTCCTACGAGCAGTACTTC. V and J are TRBV4-1 and TRBJ2-5; D perhaps matches TRBD2 (6 bases). The J call may be mistaken, given a closer DNA end match to TRBJ2-7. The germline gives CDR1 MGHRA, CDR2 YSYEKL. The CDR3 loop spans 14 amino acids.

Of note for this clone: The same CDR3 can be traced to other DNA sequences in this sample. The rearrangement links TRBV28 to TRBJ2-1; possible D gene TRBD1, 6 bases. The germline V and J ends were trimmed by 5 bases and 0 bases, with 17 bases remaining between them. The CDR3 spans 17 residues. Germline V gene lookup returns CDR1 MDHEN and CDR2 SYDVKM. For the CDR3, the DNA is TGTGCCAGCAGTCCCATCGGACAGACCAGCTCCTACAATGAGCAGTTCTTC. It is translated as CASSPIGQTSSYNEQFF.

This clone was picked up one time. The chain links TRBV4-1 to TRBJ2-3; TRBD1 is a possible D gene (5 bases). The CDR3 has 15 residues. Germline lookup yields CDR1 MGHRA and CDR2 YSYEKL. V lost 4 bases to trimming and J lost 0 bases, with 11 bases between them. CDR3 DNA sequence: TGCGCCAGCAGCCCACAGGTGACTAGCACAGATACGCAGTATTTT. This translates into CASSPQVTSTDTQYF.

The J gene is TRBJ2-2, the V gene TRBV7-9; D unresolved. Trimming took 5 bases from V and 1 from J, leaving 14 bases between them. Germline CDR1 is SEHNR and CDR2 is FQNEAQ (reference sequence). This CDR3 has 16 residues. As DNA, the CDR3 is TGTGCCAGCAGCCCCGAGTGGAGAGGGAACACCGGGGAGCTGTTTTTT. Amino acids: CASSPEWRGNTGELFF.

The chain links TRBV4-1 to TRBJ2-1; tentative D call: TRBD1 (6 bases). The CDR3 is 15 residues long. Trimming removed 4 bases at V and 6 bases at J, with 16 bases between. CDR1 is MGHRA and CDR2 is YSYEKL in the germline V gene. The CDR3 protein is CASSLAQDRFNEQFF. The CDR3 DNA reads TGCGCCAGCAGCCTCGCCCAGGACAGATTCAATGAGCAGTTCTTC.

The CDR3 sequence: CAITGEQGTAFF. The CDR3 DNA is TGTGCCATCACTGGGGAGCAGGGGACCGCTTTCTTT. The chain carries TRBV10-3 and TRBJ1-1; D is possibly TRBD1 (6 bases). Germline V gives CDR1 ENHRY, CDR2 SYGVKD. Trimming removed 7 bases from V and 11 bases from J, with 17 bases in between. The CDR3 is 12 residues long.

This chain uses TRBV27 with TRBJ1-6; a weak D match, TRBD1 (5 bases). CDR1 is MNHEY and CDR2 is SMNVEV in the germline V gene (reference sequence). The CDR3 is made up of 16 amino acids. Trimming removed 0 bases at V and 7 bases at J, with 13 bases between. CDR3 DNA: TGTGCCAGCAGTTTATCCATCGGGGGAGCGAATTCACCCCTCCACTTT. Translated: CASSLSIGGANSPLHF.

The chain couples TRBV7-6 to TRBJ2-7; D gene uncertain. Looked up from germline, CDR1 is SGHVS and CDR2 is FNYEAQ. The V gene lost 0 bases and the J gene lost 0 bases, with 6 bases spanning the gap. The CDR3 is 14 amino acids. The CDR3 here is CASSLAVSSYEQYF. The CDR3 DNA follows: TGTGCCAGCAGCTTAGCCGTGAGCTCCTACGAGCAGTACTTC.

The genes are TRBV4-2 and TRBJ2-5; D possibly corresponds to TRBD1 (6 bases). The germline CDR1 and CDR2 sequences are LGHNA and YNFKEQ. This CDR3 is built from 13 residues. V was cut by 0 bases and J by 4 bases, with 6 bases left in between. The CDR3 loop reads CASSQDRGETQYF. CDR3 nucleotides: TGTGCCAGCAGCCAAGACAGGGGAGAGACCCAGTACTTC.

The sample holds a few counts of this clone. CDR3 DNA sequence: TGCGCCAGCAGCCATATCCCGGACAGGGCCCACGAGCAGTACTTC. This codes for CASSHIPDRAHEQYF. The rearrangement joins TRBV5-1 to TRBJ2-7; 8 bases are a match to TRBD1. CDR1 is SGHRS and CDR2 is YFSETQ in the germline V gene. The junction had 11 bases not matched to a gene; V was cut back by 4 bases and J by 5 bases. The CDR3 has 15 amino acids. Full variable domain (outside the CDR3, taken from reference TRBV5-1 and TRBJ2-7): KAGVTQTPRYLIKTRGQQVTLSCSPISGHRSVSWYQQTPGQGLQFLFEYFSETQRNKGNFPGRFSGRQFSNSRSEMNVSTLELGDSALYLCASSHIPDRAHEQYFGPGTRLTVT.

The gene calls are TRBV28 and TRBJ1-1; D is ambiguous. This CDR3 region has 14 residues. Germline CDR1 is MDHEN and CDR2 is SYDVKM. V lost 8 bases, J lost 1 base, and 14 bases lay in between. Written as DNA, the CDR3 is TGTGCCAGCTACTTCACCGCCCAGAACACTGAAGCTTTCTTT. As protein: CASYFTAQNTEAFF.

The gene calls are TRBV28 and TRBJ1-4; 12 bases are shared with TRBD1. This CDR3 comprises 12 residues. The V and J ends lost 6 bases and 13 bases, in that order; junction bases with no gene match: 3. Germline CDR1 is MDHEN and CDR2 is SYDVKM. The chain's CDR3 is CASSGTGGRLFF. DNA of the CDR3: TGTGCCAGCAGCGGGACAGGGGGCAGACTGTTTTTT. The entire variable domain, with the rest obtained from reference TRBV28 and TRBJ1-4, is as follows: DVKVTQSSRYLVKRTGEKVFLECVQDMDHENMFWYRQDPGLGLRLIYFSYDVKMKEKGDIPEGYSVSREKKERFSLILESASTNQTSMYLCASSGTGGRLFFGSGTQLSVL.

The chain combines TRBV9 with TRBJ2-7; no clear D. V shed 0 bases and J shed 0 bases, with 13 bases lying between them. CDR1 SGDLS and CDR2 YYNGEE come from the germline V gene. The CDR3 is 16 amino acids. The CDR3 bases are TGTGCCAGCAGCGTAGGTAACAACCCCTTCTCCTACGAGCAGTACTTC. The encoded protein is CASSVGNNPFSYEQYF.

This clone was counted between two and nine times. The chain carries TRBV19 and TRBJ2-7; possible D gene TRBD1, 5 bases. There are 13 residues in the CDR3. CDR1 LNHDA and CDR2 SQIVND come from the germline V gene (reference sequence). Between the trimmed V and J ends, which lost 5 bases and 2 bases, there was a span of 10 bases. CDR3 in amino acids: CASSLGLPYEQYF. For the CDR3, the DNA is TGTGCCAGTAGTTTGGGGCTCCCCTACGAGCAGTACTTC. The variable domain in full, completed from reference TRBV19 and TRBJ2-7, reads DGGITQSPKYLFRKEGQNVTLSCEQNLNHDAMYWYRQDPGQGLRLIYYSQIVNDFQKGDIAEGYSVSREKKESFPLTVTSAQKNPTAFYLCASSLGLPYEQYFGPGTRLTVT.

The CDR3 DNA is TGCGCCAGCAGCCAAGAAAGGTCGCCAGGCTACGAGCAGTACTTC. The encoded protein is CASSQERSPGYEQYF. The chain recombines TRBV4-3 with TRBJ2-7, with no clear D. This CDR3 contains 15 residues. Germline CDR1 LGHNA, CDR2 YSLEER. The V end lost 0 bases, the J end lost 3 bases, and 12 bases lay between the germline ends.

The chain carries TRBV5-6 and TRBJ1-2, with 10 bases lining up with TRBD1. The V gene end was trimmed by 2 bases and the J gene end by 4 bases; junction bases not matched to a gene: 2. Germline V gene data show CDR1 as SGHDT and CDR2 as YYEEEE. CDR3 length: 14 amino acids. The CDR3 region has the DNA TGTGCCAGCAGCTTTAGGACAGGGGGCTATGGCTACACCTTC. Translation gives CASSFRTGGYGYTF.

The rearrangement links TRBV28 to TRBJ1-4; D possibly corresponds to TRBD1 (6 bases). Per germline, CDR1 MDHEN and CDR2 SYDVKM. The V end lost 6 bases, the J end lost 0 bases, and 20 bases lay between the germline ends. CDR3 length: 18 residues. CDR3 sequence: CASSSHDRWATTNEKLFF. CDR3 sequence (DNA): TGTGCCAGCAGCTCCCACGACAGGTGGGCGACAACTAATGAAAAACTGTTTTTT.

The chain recombines TRBV7-8 with TRBJ1-4; 7 bases line up with TRBD1. This CDR3 is built from 19 residues. In germline, CDR1 is SGHVS, CDR2 FQNEAQ. The V and J ends lost 1 base and 2 bases, in that order; junction bases with no gene match: 13. The DNA of the CDR3 is TGTGCCAGCAGCTTAGGGATAGGTTTAAGGGGGCCGACTAATGAAAAACTGTTTTTT. This codes for CASSLGIGLRGPTNEKLFF.

The chain uses TRBV7-9 and TRBJ2-7, with TRBD2 identical over 7 bases. CDR1 and CDR2 (germline): SEHNR, FQNEAQ (reference sequence). This CDR3 has 18 amino acids. J was trimmed by 3 bases and V by 5 bases; bases with no gene match: 19. Here the CDR3 reads CASSPGLLGAGVGYEQYF. CDR3 coding DNA: TGTGCCAGCAGCCCGGGGCTACTAGGGGCGGGGGTTGGCTACGAGCAGTACTTC.

In nucleotides, the CDR3 is TGCGCCAGCAGCCAAGGGACCGGGACAGCCTACAATGAGCAGTTCTTC. Amino acid sequence: CASSQGTGTAYNEQFF. The chain joins TRBV4-1 to TRBJ2-1; 7 nucleotides agree with TRBD1. The CDR3 is made up of 16 amino acids. The germline gives CDR1 MGHRA, CDR2 YSYEKL. The V gene end was trimmed by 1 base and the J gene end by 2 bases; junction bases not matched to a gene: 5.

The chain couples TRBV13 to TRBJ2-7; 11 bases are shared with TRBD2. Germline V gene lookup returns CDR1 PRHDT and CDR2 FYEKMQ (reference sequence). The CDR3 totals 14 residues. The J segment lost 5 bases and the V segment lost 3 bases, leaving 3 bases of the junction unmatched. The CDR3 DNA is TGTGCCAGCAGCTTGGGACTAGCGGTCAACGAGCAGTACTTC. Translation gives CASSLGLAVNEQYF.

This clone was detected once. This chain joins TRBV28 and TRBJ2-2; TRBD1 matches at 7 bases. This CDR3 region has 16 residues. The germline CDR1 and CDR2 sequences are MDHEN and SYDVKM. V lost 7 bases, J lost 2 bases, and 10 bases stayed unmatched. CDR3 loop: CASTLLYRGNTGELFF. Written as DNA, the CDR3 is TGTGCCAGCACCCTCCTCTACAGGGGTAACACCGGGGAGCTGTTTTTT. Full variable domain (missing parts from reference TRBV28 and TRBJ2-2): DVKVTQSSRYLVKRTGEKVFLECVQDMDHENMFWYRQDPGLGLRLIYFSYDVKMKEKGDIPEGYSVSREKKERFSLILESASTNQTSMYLCASTLLYRGNTGELFFGEGSRLTVL.

The chain joins TRBV6-5 to TRBJ1-1, with D possibly being TRBD1 (5 bases). This CDR3 has 13 residues. V was pared by 6 bases and J by 3 bases, with 11 bases between. In germline, CDR1 is MNHEY, CDR2 SVGAGI. In DNA, the CDR3 is TGTGCCAGCAGAGGGGCTTTCGACACTGAAGCTTTCTTT. Encoded protein: CASRGAFDTEAFF.